What follows describes a single TCR beta chain. Its antigen is currently unknown. This nonspecific control used anti-CD3/anti-CD28 bead stimulation of CD4+ T cells. CD4+ T cells upregulating both CD40 ligand and CD69 were sorted as responding cells. This entry belongs to a study of persistence of HIV-infected CD4 T cells. Sequencing used immunoSEQ version 4 in survey mode. Generated by immunoSEQ multiplex PCR, the TCRdb table keeps only in-frame clones and is missing some. Here the sample spans about 43,000 clones, 89% being singletons. This TCR derives from an adult man with HIV who was CMV-seropositive. The sample consisted of CD4+ T cells sorted from PBMCs after approximately 20-hour stimulation, taken from a patient who received antiretroviral therapy.

The CDR3 region is CASSRTFGVHQPQHF. Written as DNA, the CDR3 is TGCGCCAGCAGCCGAACTTTTGGGGTTCATCAGCCCCAGCATTTT. The chain is built from TRBV4-1 and TRBJ1-5; no firm D call. Germline V gene lookup returns CDR1 MGHRA and CDR2 YSYEKL. V lost 4 bases, J lost 5 bases, and 15 bases lay in between. The CDR3 runs to 15 residues.